This is a list of T cell receptor beta chains from one sample in a study of radiotherapy plus CTLA-4 blockade in lung cancer. Repertoires were generated with immunoSEQ multiplex PCR, while TCRdb's copy carries only in-frame clones and drops some. The data show tens of thousands of clones, approximately 70% seen once. The sequences come from peripheral blood, collected from a patient treated with radiotherapy plus ipilimumab. Receptor source: a human donor with non-small cell lung cancer who had stable disease on radiotherapy plus ipilimumab. Each CDR3 is given with its conserved first and last residue. D genes are given only for firm matches. Not every row has a clone size; where given, it reads once, few, many or a size class.

j_call	d_call	clone_size	v_call	cdr3_aa	cdr3_nt
TRBJ1-1	-	-	TRBV29-1	CSVEDRGRRRRYTEAFF	TGCAGCGTTGAAGACAGGGGACGTCGAAGGAGGTACACTGAAGCTTTCTTT
TRBJ1-1	-	-	TRBV18	CASSPREPAEAFF	TGTGCCAGCTCACCAAGGGAGCCCGCTGAAGCTTTCTTT
TRBJ2-3	-	-	TRBV5-1	CASSLARGTGDTQYF	TGCGCCAGCAGCTTGGCACGGGGGACGGGAGATACGCAGTATTTT
TRBJ1-1	-	-	TRBV5-5	CASSLDGLMNTEAFF	TGTGCCAGCAGCTTGGACGGATTAATGAACACTGAAGCTTTCTTT
TRBJ2-5	-	-	TRBV5-6	CASSLLGPTQETQYF	TGTGCCAGCAGCTTGTTGGGCCCGACCCAAGAGACCCAGTACTTC
TRBJ1-3	-	once	TRBV4-2	CASSRSPPGVTGNTIYF	TGTGCCAGCAGCCGCTCTCCACCGGGAGTTACTGGAAACACCATATATTTT
TRBJ2-1	-	-	TRBV14	CASSQIPNIFAYNEQFF	TGTGCCAGCAGCCAAATCCCCAATATTTTTGCTTACAATGAGCAGTTCTTC
TRBJ2-7	TRBD2	-	TRBV27	CASSLSTGRLAGEQYF	TGTGCCAGCAGTTTATCAACAGGGAGATTAGCGGGAGAGCAGTACTTC
TRBJ1-2	-	-	TRBV5-1	CASSGRTGYGYTF	TGCGCCAGCAGCGGGCGGACGGGGTATGGCTACACCTTC
TRBJ2-1	-	-	TRBV7-9	CASSLGLLSSYNEQFF	TGTGCCAGCAGTTTGGGGCTCCTGAGCTCCTACAATGAGCAGTTCTTC
TRBJ2-5	-	few	TRBV7-2	CASSSKETGIRETQYF	TGTGCCAGCAGCTCGAAAGAAACAGGGATCCGGGAGACCCAGTACTTC
TRBJ2-7	-	few	TRBV6-5	CASSYRGAEQYF	TGTGCCAGCAGTTACCGAGGAGCCGAGCAGTACTTC
TRBJ2-7	-	-	TRBV7-6	CASSLSTSSYEQYF	TGTGCCAGCAGCTTATCGACTAGTTCCTACGAGCAGTACTTC
TRBJ1-2	TRBD1	-	TRBV7-2	CASSTGTGPLGYTF	TGTGCCAGCAGCACGGGGACAGGTCCTCTCGGCTACACCTTC
TRBJ1-1	-	-	TRBV6-1	CASNPGWGTGTEAFF	TGTGCCAGCAACCCGGGGTGGGGGACTGGCACTGAAGCTTTCTTT
TRBJ1-4	-	-	TRBV14	CASSPWTEEKLFF	TGTGCCAGCAGCCCTTGGACTGAGGAAAAACTGTTTTTT
TRBJ2-7	-	-	TRBV29-1	CSVVRRPYEQYF	TGCAGCGTTGTAAGGCGCCCGTACGAGCAGTACTTC
TRBJ2-3	-	-	TRBV7-8	CASSLGASNQYF	TGTGCCAGCAGCTTAGGAGCGAGTAACCAGTATTTT
TRBJ2-1	TRBD2	-	TRBV5-1	CASSLEPSGLNEQFF	TGCGCCAGCAGCTTGGAGCCTAGCGGACTCAATGAGCAGTTCTTC
TRBJ2-2	TRBD2	-	TRBV6-6	CASRPTSGANTGELFF	TGTGCCAGCAGGCCTACTAGCGGGGCGAACACCGGGGAGCTGTTTTTT
TRBJ2-1	TRBD1	once	TRBV5-1	CASSFTRGQGDNEQFF	TGCGCCAGCAGCTTCACCCGGGGACAGGGTGACAATGAGCAGTTCTTC
TRBJ2-7	-	once	TRBV7-9	CASTNSGPTTYEQYF	TGTGCCAGCACCAACTCGGGACCGACTACCTACGAGCAGTACTTC
TRBJ2-1	TRBD2	-	TRBV6-1	CASSATSGIYNEQFF	TGTGCCAGCAGTGCGACTAGCGGAATATACAATGAGCAGTTCTTC
TRBJ2-1	-	-	TRBV5-4	CASNKGPLSYNEQFF	TGTGCCAGCAACAAGGGACCCCTCTCCTACAATGAGCAGTTCTTC
TRBJ1-1	TRBD1	-	TRBV5-6	CASSPTTSTGFRITEAFF	TGTGCCAGCAGCCCTACTACCTCGACAGGGTTCAGGATTACTGAAGCTTTCTTT
TRBJ2-7	-	few	TRBV12-2	CASRPQRSYEQYF	TGTGCAAGTCGCCCCCAGCGCTCCTACGAGCAGTACTTC
TRBJ1-1	-	medium-sized	TRBV10-3	CAISESIRVNTEAFF	TGTGCCATCAGTGAGTCTATCAGGGTTAACACTGAAGCTTTCTTT
TRBJ2-6	-	-	TRBV15	CATSSEGLHSGANVLTF	TGTGCCACCAGCAGTGAAGGACTGCACTCTGGGGCCAACGTCCTGACTTTC
TRBJ1-2	TRBD1	-	TRBV19	CATTHGQGEDYGYTF	TGTGCCACCACTCACGGGCAGGGGGAGGACTATGGCTACACCTTC
TRBJ2-7	TRBD2	-	TRBV28	CASSLPSSGAYEQYF	TGTGCCAGCAGTCTCCCGTCTAGCGGGGCGTACGAGCAGTACTTC
TRBJ2-4	-	-	TRBV30	CAWSVQQAGIQYF	TGTGCCTGGAGTGTGCAACAGGCCGGCATTCAGTACTTC
TRBJ2-7	-	few	TRBV2	CASREVGNYEQYF	TGTGCCAGCAGAGAGGTCGGAAACTACGAGCAGTACTTC